This entry lists 20 T cell receptor beta chains sequenced from one sample in a study of blood T cell repertoires in COVID-19 (dated by TCRdb to the early 2020s). Libraries were built with the immunoSEQ multiplex PCR assay. Imported from immuneACCESS, the table was reduced by TCRdb to in-frame sequences with V and J called. These copies leave out some clones; in studies compared against another copy, an unresolved V gene accounts for under half, and the cause of the remainder is not known. This sample comprises some 170,000 clones, 75% to 85% of them detected only once. About a tenth of the sample rests with the top ten. The specimen sequenced was peripheral blood. All receptors come from a human donor in a cohort sampled during active COVID-19.

The table lists this clone with a few counts. The chain employs TRBV27 and TRBJ1-2; TRBD1 is a possible D gene (5 bases). The germline V gene has CDR1 MNHEY and CDR2 SMNVEV (reference sequence). The CDR3 contains 14 residues. Trimming pared 2 bases from V and 3 bases from J, leaving 10 bases between. CDR3: CASSLLGGDYGYTF. The CDR3 nucleotides are TGTGCCAGCAGTTTACTTGGAGGGGACTATGGCTACACCTTC.

V usage is TRBV4-3 and J usage is TRBJ1-3; no clear D. The V gene's germline CDR1 is LGHNA and CDR2 YSLEER. Trimming took off 1 base at V and 0 bases at J, with 13 bases between the two ends. The CDR3 extends over 17 amino acids. CDR3: CASSQATNRDSGNTIYF. CDR3 nucleotides: TGCGCCAGCAGCCAAGCTACGAACAGAGACTCTGGAAACACCATATATTTT.

This clone was observed a handful of times. The V gene is TRBV2, the J gene TRBJ1-2; D is possibly TRBD1 (6 bases). This CDR3 is 13 amino acids long. V gave up 10 bases and J gave up 5 bases, with 17 bases separating them. Per the germline V gene, CDR1 is SNHLY and CDR2 is FYNNEI. This chain's CDR3 is CATRKGEGYGYTF. Here the CDR3 DNA reads TGTGCCACCAGAAAGGGGGAAGGGTATGGCTACACCTTC.

This clone showed up just once. V usage is TRBV2 and J usage is TRBJ2-1, with D perhaps matching TRBD2 (7 bases). The length of the CDR3 is 16 residues. Trimming took off 5 bases at V and 3 bases at J, with 17 bases between the two ends. The V gene's germline CDR1 is SNHLY and CDR2 FYNNEI. CDR3 in amino acids: CASSRDGGGGYNEQFF. The CDR3 nucleotides read TGTGCCAGCAGTAGGGATGGGGGAGGGGGCTACAATGAGCAGTTCTTC. Supplemented by reference TRBV2 and TRBJ2-1, the full variable domain reads EPEVTQTPSHQVTQMGQEVILRCVPISNHLYFYWYRQILGQKVEFLVSFYNNEISEKSEIFDDQFSVERPDGSNFTLKIRSTKLEDSAMYFCASSRDGGGGYNEQFFGPGTRLTVL.

The rearrangement uses TRBV3-1 (or the pseudogene TRBV3-2) and TRBJ2-3, with unresolved D. The germline V gene encodes CDR1 LGHDT and CDR2 YNNKEL (reference sequence). The V end lost 5 bases, the J end lost 6 bases, and 15 bases lay between the germline ends. CDR3 length: 14 residues. The CDR3 DNA reads as TGTGCCAGCAGCAAAGCCCGGTCATCCGATACGCAGTATTTT. This gives the protein CASSKARSSDTQYF.

This clone showed up just a few times. V gene TRBV10-3 combines with J gene TRBJ1-1; the match to TRBD1 covers 10 bases. This CDR3 spans 15 amino acids. The V gene end was trimmed by 5 bases and the J gene end by 5 bases; junction bases not matched to a gene: 8. Germline V gives CDR1 ENHRY, CDR2 SYGVKD. The CDR3 DNA reads as TGTGCCATCAGTTGGACAGGGGGGTCGATGACTGAAGCTTTCTTT. It codes for CAISWTGGSMTEAFF.

This rearrangement joins TRBV6-5 to TRBJ2-7; perhaps TRBD1 as D (5 bases). V lost 5 bases, J lost 2 bases, and 10 bases lay in between. This CDR3 region has 13 residues. The germline CDR1 and CDR2 sequences are MNHEY and SVGAGI. The CDR3 loop reads CASSRPGPYEQYF. The CDR3 DNA follows: TGTGCCAGCAGTCGGCCAGGGCCCTACGAGCAGTACTTC.

There are a few counts of this clone. The rearrangement joins TRBV5-5 to TRBJ1-5; D possibly corresponds to TRBD1 (6 bases). This CDR3 contains 17 residues. With 0 bases removed from V and 6 bases from J, the gap between germline ends came to 19 bases. Germline V gene sequence: CDR1 SGHKS, CDR2 YYEKEE (reference sequence). In nucleotides, the CDR3 is TGTGCCAGCAGCTTGGCGGACAGTTCTCGTAAGGGTCAGCCCCAGCATTTT. Its protein product is CASSLADSSRKGQPQHF.

In this sample, this clone turned up once. The rearrangement joins TRBV7-8 to TRBJ2-3; 8 bases map to TRBD2. V was clipped by 3 bases and J by 4 bases; unmatched bases: 6. CDR3 length: 15 amino acids. The germline gives CDR1 SGHVS, CDR2 FQNEAQ. CDR3: CASSLSGRVSDTQYF. For the CDR3, the DNA is TGTGCCAGCAGCTTGAGCGGGAGAGTGTCAGATACGCAGTATTTT.

CDR3: CASSNRQGSYEQYF. The CDR3 coding sequence is TGTGCCAGCAGCAATCGACAGGGGAGTTACGAGCAGTACTTC. J is TRBJ2-7 and V is TRBV7-2; 8 bases align to TRBD1. CDR1 and CDR2 from the germline V gene are SGHTA and FQGNSA. This CDR3 spans 14 amino acids. Unmatched junction bases numbered 7, after V lost 5 bases and J lost 4 bases.

This chain connects TRBV7-6 to TRBJ2-7, with TRBD1 identical over 7 bases. CDR3 length: 13 amino acids. V dropped 6 bases and J dropped 7; count of bases not matched to a gene: 9. Germline lookup yields CDR1 SGHVS and CDR2 FNYEAQ. The CDR3 protein is CASSPPGQLEQYF. The CDR3 bases are TGTGCCAGCAGTCCACCGGGACAGTTGGAGCAGTACTTC.

The chain links TRBV19 to TRBJ2-5; D remains unclear. The CDR3 contains 16 residues. The V and J ends lost 3 bases and 4 bases respectively, with 18 bases between them. Germline V CDR1 and CDR2: LNHDA, SQIVND (reference sequence). CDR3 residues: CASSMDQTMAGETQYF. The CDR3 DNA reads as TGTGCCAGTAGTATGGATCAAACAATGGCAGGAGAGACCCAGTACTTC.

This clone came up a few times. The rearrangement joins TRBV6-1 to TRBJ2-2, with D perhaps matching TRBD1 (5 bases). The V end was cut by 2 bases, the J end by 2 bases, with 15 bases between. This CDR3 is built from 17 residues. From germline, CDR1 is MNHNS and CDR2 SASEGT. DNA for the CDR3: TGTGCCAGCAGTGAAACAGGATCCGCCGGAAACACCGGGGAGCTGTTTTTT. The encoded protein is CASSETGSAGNTGELFF.

The count of this clone is one. The chain is built from TRBV6-4 and TRBJ2-5, with D uncertain. Trimming took 4 bases from V and 5 from J, leaving 11 bases between them. Germline V gene sequence: CDR1 MRHNA, CDR2 SNTAGT. The CDR3 is made up of 13 amino acids. This CDR3 is CASSGDFGETQYF. The CDR3 nucleotides are TGTGCCAGCAGTGGAGATTTCGGGGAGACCCAGTACTTC.

V and J are TRBV9 and TRBJ2-3, with D possibly TRBD2 on 5 matching bases. This CDR3 contains 15 residues. Germline CDR1 and CDR2: SGDLS and YYNGEE. V gave up 9 bases and J gave up 0 bases, with 17 bases separating them. This CDR3 reads CATNHHGVSTDTQYF. CDR3 bases: TGTGCCACCAACCACCACGGGGTTAGCACAGATACGCAGTATTTT.

The chain combines TRBV5-1 with TRBJ2-5; tentatively, D is TRBD1 (6 bases). V dropped 2 bases and J dropped 2 bases, with 10 bases sitting between them. This CDR3 comprises 14 residues. Germline loops: CDR1 SGHRS, CDR2 YFSETQ. The chain's CDR3 is CASSFWQGQETQYF. CDR3 coding DNA: TGCGCCAGCAGCTTCTGGCAGGGGCAAGAGACCCAGTACTTC. The full variable domain, completed using reference TRBV5-1 and TRBJ2-5, is KAGVTQTPRYLIKTRGQQVTLSCSPISGHRSVSWYQQTPGQGLQFLFEYFSETQRNKGNFPGRFSGRQFSNSRSEMNVSTLELGDSALYLCASSFWQGQETQYFGPGTRLLVL.

The CDR3 bases are TGTGCCAGCAGCTTAAGCGGGACTAGCGTCTACAATGAGCAGTTCTTC. It codes for CASSLSGTSVYNEQFF. The V call is TRBV7-2, the J call TRBJ2-1; 10 bases map to TRBD2. J lost 3 bases, V lost 2 bases, and 4 bases had no gene match. CDR1 is SGHTA and CDR2 is FQGNSA in the germline V gene. This CDR3 is 16 amino acids long.

This chain joins TRBV6-5 and TRBJ1-1; TRBD1 matches 8 bases. The CDR3 loop spans 14 amino acids. Looked up from germline, CDR1 is MNHEY and CDR2 is SVGAGI. After removal of 4 bases from V and 4 bases from J, the junction contained 5 bases not matched to a gene. The CDR3 loop is CASSSDRGGTEAFF. The CDR3 DNA follows: TGTGCCAGCAGTTCAGACAGGGGAGGCACTGAAGCTTTCTTT.

The genes are TRBV19 and TRBJ1-6; D is unresolved. Germline values: CDR1 LNHDA, CDR2 SQIVND (reference sequence). This CDR3 has 14 residues. V shed 4 bases and J shed 7 bases, with 11 bases lying between them. The CDR3 loop is CASSSRRENSPLHF. CDR3 sequence (DNA): TGTGCCAGTAGTAGCAGGAGGGAAAATTCACCCCTCCACTTT.

This chain links TRBV10-2 with TRBJ2-3; 7 bases are shared with TRBD2. The CDR3 contains 12 residues. V gave up 8 bases and J gave up 5 bases; unmatched junction bases: 4. The germline V gene encodes CDR1 WSHSY and CDR2 SAAADI. The CDR3 spells CASSGGGDTQYF. In DNA, the CDR3 is TGCGCCAGCTCCGGCGGGGGAGATACGCAGTATTTT.